The clone carrying this T cell receptor (beta chain) has a count of ten or more. The antigen remains undetermined. Template material for amplifying TCR beta CDR3 regions consisted of RNA transcripts. HTBI primers drove first-round RT-PCR of the TCR CDR3. TCRdb called the multiplex PCR reads again in MiXCR, with one record for every CDR3 protein. The sample holds approximately 640,000 distinct CDR3 sequences; approximately 15% are singletons and the top ten take roughly a sixth. This entry is derived from a study of T cells in Graves' hyperthyroidism and ophthalmopathy. Whole-study findings and limits: The authors' 13 V-J model separated ophthalmopathy from stable hyperthyroidism.

The CDR3 covers 16 residues. J lost 4 bases, V lost 3 bases, and 6 bases had no gene match. Germline CDR1 is LNHDA and CDR2 is SQIVND (reference sequence). The chain joins TRBV19 to TRBJ2-2, with 9 bases fitting TRBD2. What was sequenced was blood. This receptor was taken from a man aged 45-60 years with Graves' hyperthyroidism. The CDR3 DNA reads as TGTGCCAGTAGTATTGCGGGAGGGCCGGCCACCGGGGAGCTGTTTTTT. This codes for CASSIAGGPATGELFF.